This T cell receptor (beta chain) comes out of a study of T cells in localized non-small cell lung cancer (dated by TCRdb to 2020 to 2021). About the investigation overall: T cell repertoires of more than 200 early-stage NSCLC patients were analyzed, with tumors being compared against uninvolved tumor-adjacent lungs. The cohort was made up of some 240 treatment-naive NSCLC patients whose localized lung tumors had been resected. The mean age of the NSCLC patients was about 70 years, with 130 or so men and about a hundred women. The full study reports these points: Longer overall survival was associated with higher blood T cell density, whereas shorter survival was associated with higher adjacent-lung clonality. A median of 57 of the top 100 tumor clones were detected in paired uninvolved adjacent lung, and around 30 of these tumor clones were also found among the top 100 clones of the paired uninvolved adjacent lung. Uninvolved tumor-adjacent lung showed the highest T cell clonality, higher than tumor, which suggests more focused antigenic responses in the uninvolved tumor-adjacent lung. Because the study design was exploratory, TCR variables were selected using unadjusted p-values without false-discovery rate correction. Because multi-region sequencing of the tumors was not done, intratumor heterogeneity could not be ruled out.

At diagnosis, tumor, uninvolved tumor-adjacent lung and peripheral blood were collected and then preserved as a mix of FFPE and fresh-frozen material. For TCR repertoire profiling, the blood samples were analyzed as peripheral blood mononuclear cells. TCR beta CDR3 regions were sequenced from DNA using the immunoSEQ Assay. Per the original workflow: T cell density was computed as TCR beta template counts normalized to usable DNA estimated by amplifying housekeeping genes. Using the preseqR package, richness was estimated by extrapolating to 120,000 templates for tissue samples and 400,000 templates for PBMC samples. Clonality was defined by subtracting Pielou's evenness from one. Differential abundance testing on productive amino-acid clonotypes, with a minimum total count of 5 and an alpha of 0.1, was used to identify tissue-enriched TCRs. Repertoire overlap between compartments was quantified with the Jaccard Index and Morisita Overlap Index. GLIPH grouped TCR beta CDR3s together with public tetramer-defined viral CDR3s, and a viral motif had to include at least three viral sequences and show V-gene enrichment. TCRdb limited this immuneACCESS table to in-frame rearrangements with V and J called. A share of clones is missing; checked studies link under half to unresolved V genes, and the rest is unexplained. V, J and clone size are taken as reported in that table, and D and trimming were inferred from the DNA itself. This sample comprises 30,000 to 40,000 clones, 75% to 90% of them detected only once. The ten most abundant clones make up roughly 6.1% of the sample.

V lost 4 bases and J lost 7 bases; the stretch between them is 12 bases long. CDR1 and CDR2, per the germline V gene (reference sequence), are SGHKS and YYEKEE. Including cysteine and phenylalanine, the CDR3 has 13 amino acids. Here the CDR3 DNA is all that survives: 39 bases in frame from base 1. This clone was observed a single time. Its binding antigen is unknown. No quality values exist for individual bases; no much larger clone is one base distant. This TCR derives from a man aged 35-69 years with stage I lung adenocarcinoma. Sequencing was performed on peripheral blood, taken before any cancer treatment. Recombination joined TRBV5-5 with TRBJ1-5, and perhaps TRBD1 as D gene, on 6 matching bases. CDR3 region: CASSRDKGQPQHF. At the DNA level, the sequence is TGTGCCAGCAGCCGGGACAAAGGACAGCCCCAGCATTTT.